A selection of T cell receptor beta chains follows, all from one sample in a study of monozygotic twins with inflammatory bowel disease. TCRdb reprocessed the 5' RACE reads, keeping one entry per CDR3 protein, no DNA. The repertoire shows approximately 120,000 distinct CDR3 sequences; the top ten hold around an eighth. The specimen was blood. The receptor source for this set is a human donor with ulcerative colitis or Crohn's disease, or a healthy co-twin of an affected twin (not recorded which). CDR3s include the opening cysteine and the closing phenylalanine or tryptophan.

v_gene: TRBV27; len: 15; j_gene: TRBJ2-7; CDR3aa: CATQFGVGSSYEQYF
v_gene: TRBV30; len: 13; j_gene: TRBJ2-3; CDR3aa: CALRVASTDTQYF
v_gene: TRBV5-1; len: 13; j_gene: TRBJ2-1; CDR3aa: CASRNGERDEQFF
v_gene: TRBV7-8; len: 14; j_gene: TRBJ2-5; CDR3aa: CASSLAGQQENQYF
v_gene: TRBV20-1; len: 13; j_gene: TRBJ2-1; CDR3aa: CSAREGTSFEQFF
v_gene: TRBV5-1; len: 16; j_gene: TRBJ2-3; CDR3aa: CASSYSGGARTDTQYF
v_gene: TRBV2; len: 14; j_gene: TRBJ2-5; CDR3aa: CASSGYRGGETQYF
v_gene: TRBV2; len: 14; j_gene: TRBJ2-1; CDR3aa: CASRAGEDYNEQFF
v_gene: TRBV5-1; len: 14; j_gene: TRBJ2-5; CDR3aa: CASSQQQGPETQYF
v_gene: TRBV5-1; len: 12; j_gene: TRBJ2-7; CDR3aa: CASSFTGYEQYF
v_gene: TRBV2; len: 15; j_gene: TRBJ2-5; CDR3aa: CASMRDRGDQETQYF
v_gene: TRBV10-3; len: 16; j_gene: TRBJ2-5; CDR3aa: CAISDSGELGLETQYF
v_gene: TRBV5-1; len: 15; j_gene: TRBJ2-7; CDR3aa: CASSGGDREVGEQYF
v_gene: TRBV20-1; len: 13; j_gene: TRBJ2-1; CDR3aa: CSARKDRWNEQFF
v_gene: TRBV12-3/TRBV12-4; len: 12; j_gene: TRBJ2-7; CDR3aa: CASSIQNYEQYF
v_gene: TRBV6-1; len: 13; j_gene: TRBJ1-1; CDR3aa: CASRDRYNTEAFF
v_gene: TRBV7-9; len: 14; j_gene: TRBJ1-5; CDR3aa: CASSLQDSQTPQHF
v_gene: TRBV7-2; len: 15; j_gene: TRBJ2-2; CDR3aa: CASSSSGSRTGELFF
v_gene: TRBV7-2; len: 15; j_gene: TRBJ1-2; CDR3aa: CASSAKWGRDYGYTF
v_gene: TRBV7-8; len: 16; j_gene: TRBJ2-1; CDR3aa: CASSILGTLSYNEQFF
v_gene: TRBV4-3; len: 16; j_gene: TRBJ2-3; CDR3aa: CASSQGGRPFTDTQYF
v_gene: TRBV29-1; len: 12; j_gene: TRBJ2-1; CDR3aa: CSAGQSYNEQFF
v_gene: TRBV29-1; len: 14; j_gene: TRBJ2-1; CDR3aa: CSADSGTPYNEQFF
v_gene: TRBV12-3/TRBV12-4; len: 15; j_gene: TRBJ2-2; CDR3aa: CASTQNGRGTGELFF
v_gene: TRBV6-2/TRBV6-3; len: 14; j_gene: TRBJ2-7; CDR3aa: CASSWRTISYEQYF